The T cell receptor beta chain described here comes from a study of blood T cell repertoires in COVID-19. Study at large: Whether acute or convalescent, the COVID-19 samples came from the United States, Italy and Spain.

Germline-derived CDR1 and CDR2 are SGHVS and FQNEAQ. J gave up 3 bases and V 5 bases, and 1 base lay outside the gene matches. The CDR3 loop spans 12 amino acids. Using immunoSEQ multiplex PCR, the repertoire was profiled, and TCRdb retains in-frame clones only, with some absent. The sample yields about 150,000 clones, roughly 84% seen once. The TCR sequence derives from a human donor in a cohort sampled during active COVID-19. The chain uses TRBV7-8 and TRBJ2-7, with 7 positions matching TRBD1. Sequencing used peripheral blood. The CDR3 sequence: CASSRQGYEQYF. The CDR3 nucleotides read TGTGCCAGCAGCCGACAGGGCTACGAGCAGTACTTC.